Below, one TCR beta chain is given with its context. Its antigen is still unknown. This entry comes from a study of cytomegalovirus exposure and HLA in healthy donors. Study-level findings and limits: Some TCR beta chains (164 of them) were listed as cytomegalovirus-associated. Common viral pathogens (according to a later analysis) appeared linked to several of the most significant clusters.

This CDR3 spans 14 amino acids. The V gene lost 4 bases and the J gene lost 2 bases, with 9 bases spanning the gap. Germline CDR1 is SGHTA and CDR2 is FQGNSA. The PCR contained 60 Vbeta and 13 Jbeta primers. Original handling: Some 80 million unique TCR beta chains, 9 million to 14 million shared, were counted in a later analysis. TCRdb keeps only in-frame clones here, not all; method: immunoSEQ multiplex PCR. The V and J calls and clone size are taken from that table; D and trimming were inferred from the DNA. The data contain about 190,000 clones, 87% of them singletons. The chain employs TRBV7-2 and TRBJ1-5, with a possible D match to TRBD1 (6 bases). The material sequenced was PBMCs. The origin of this receptor is a man aged 25 to 45 in good health and CMV-seronegative. CDR3 coding DNA: TGTGCCAGCAGCTCCAGGGGCGGCAATCAGCCCCAGCATTTT. This translates into CASSSRGGNQPQHF.